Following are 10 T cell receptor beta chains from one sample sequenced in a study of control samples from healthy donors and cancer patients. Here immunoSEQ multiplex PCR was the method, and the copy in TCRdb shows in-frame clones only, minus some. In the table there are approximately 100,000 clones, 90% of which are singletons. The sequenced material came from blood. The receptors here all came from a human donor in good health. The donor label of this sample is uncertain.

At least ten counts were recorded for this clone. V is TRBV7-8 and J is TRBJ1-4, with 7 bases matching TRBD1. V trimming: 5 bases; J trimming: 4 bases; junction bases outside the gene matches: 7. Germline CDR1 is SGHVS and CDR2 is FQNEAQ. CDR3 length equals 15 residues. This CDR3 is CASSPQGGINEKLFF. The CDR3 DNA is TGTGCCAGCAGCCCCCAGGGGGGCATTAATGAAAAACTGTTTTTT.

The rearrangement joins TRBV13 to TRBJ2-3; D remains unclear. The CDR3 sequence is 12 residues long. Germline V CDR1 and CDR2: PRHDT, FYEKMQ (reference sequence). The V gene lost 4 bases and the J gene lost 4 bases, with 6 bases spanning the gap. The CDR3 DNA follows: TGTGCCAGCAGCTCCTCGTCAGATACGCAGTATTTT. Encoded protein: CASSSSSDTQYF.

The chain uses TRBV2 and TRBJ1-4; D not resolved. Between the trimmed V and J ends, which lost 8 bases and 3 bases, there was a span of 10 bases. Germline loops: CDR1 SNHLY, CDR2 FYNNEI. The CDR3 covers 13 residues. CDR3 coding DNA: TGTGCCAGCCGTTTGGGGTCTAATGAAAAACTGTTTTTT. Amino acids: CASRLGSNEKLFF.

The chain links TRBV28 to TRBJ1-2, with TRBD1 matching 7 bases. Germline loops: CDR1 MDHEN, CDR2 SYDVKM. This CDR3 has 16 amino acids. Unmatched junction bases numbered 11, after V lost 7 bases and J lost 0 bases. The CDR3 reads CASIDRAPLANYGYTF. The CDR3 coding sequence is TGTGCCAGCATAGACAGGGCCCCGTTAGCTAACTATGGCTACACCTTC.

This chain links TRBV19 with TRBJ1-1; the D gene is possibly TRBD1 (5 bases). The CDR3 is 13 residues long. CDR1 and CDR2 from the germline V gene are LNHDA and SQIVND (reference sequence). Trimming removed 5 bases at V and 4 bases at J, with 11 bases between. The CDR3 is CASSQQGGTEAFF. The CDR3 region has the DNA TGTGCCAGTAGTCAGCAGGGTGGCACTGAAGCTTTCTTT.

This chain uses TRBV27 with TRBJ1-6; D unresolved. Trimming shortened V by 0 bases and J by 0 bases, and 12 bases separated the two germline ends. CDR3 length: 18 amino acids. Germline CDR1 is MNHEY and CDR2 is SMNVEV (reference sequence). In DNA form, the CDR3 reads TGTGCCAGCAGTTTATCGTGGCCGGTGAGCTCCTATAATTCACCCCTCCACTTT. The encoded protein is CASSLSWPVSSYNSPLHF.

CDR3 sequence (DNA): TGTGCCAGCAGTTTCGGGACAGATAATCAGCCCCAGCATTTT. Residues: CASSFGTDNQPQHF. The chain couples TRBV28 to TRBJ1-5; the match to TRBD1 covers 7 bases. From germline, CDR1 is MDHEN and CDR2 SYDVKM. The CDR3 has 14 amino acids. V shed 3 bases, J shed 4 bases, and the junction held 3 bases outside the gene matches.

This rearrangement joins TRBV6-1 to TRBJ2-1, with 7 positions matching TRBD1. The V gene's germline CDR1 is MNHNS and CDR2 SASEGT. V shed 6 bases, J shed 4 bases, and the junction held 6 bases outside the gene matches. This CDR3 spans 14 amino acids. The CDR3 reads CASRQGLPYNEQFF. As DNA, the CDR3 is TGTGCCAGCAGACAGGGGCTTCCTTACAATGAGCAGTTCTTC.

CDR3 coding DNA: TGTGCCAGCAGCTTGGAGGGGCGGAACTATGGCTACACCTTC. Translating it yields CASSLEGRNYGYTF. This chain joins TRBV5-5 and TRBJ1-2; tentative D call: TRBD1 (5 bases). The germline gives CDR1 SGHKS, CDR2 YYEKEE (reference sequence). V was cut by 0 bases and J by 2 bases, with 8 bases left in between. The CDR3 is made up of 14 amino acids. Complete variable domain (other parts from reference TRBV5-5 and TRBJ1-2): DAGVTQSPTHLIKTRGQQVTLRCSPISGHKSVSWYQQVLGQGPQFIFQYYEKEERGRGNFPDRFSARQFPNYSSELNVNALLLGDSALYLCASSLEGRNYGYTFGSGTRLTVV.

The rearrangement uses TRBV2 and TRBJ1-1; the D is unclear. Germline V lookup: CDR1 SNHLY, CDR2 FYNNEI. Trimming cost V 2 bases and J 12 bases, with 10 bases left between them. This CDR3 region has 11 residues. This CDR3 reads CASSETEGTFF. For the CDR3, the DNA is TGTGCCAGCAGTGAAACAGAGGGAACTTTCTTT.